The entry below describes one T cell receptor beta chain. One junction end disagrees with the germline gene, perhaps due to a read error. This sample is part of a study of CD8+ T cells in alopecia areata. The overall study: Treated individuals took tofacitinib by mouth, 5 to 10 mg twice daily.

Once RNA had been extracted, it was reverse transcribed into cDNA to act as the sequencing template. Assay used: immunoSEQ multiplex PCR; TCRdb lists only in-frame clones, some missing. The sample lists 120,000 or so clones, roughly 50% occurring once. The treatment: oral pan-JAK inhibitor, 5-10 mg twice daily. The CDR3 runs to 15 residues. The germline gives CDR1 SQVTM, CDR2 ANQGSEA. The TCR originated in a human donor with alopecia areata. The chain links TRBV29-1 to TRBJ2-3; D possibly corresponds to TRBD1 (6 bases). Here the sequenced sample was CD8+ T cells sorted from blood, taken at week 4, from a patient treated with tofacitinib. CDR3 DNA sequence: TGTCGCGCCGTGGGGACAAACAATAACACAGATACGCAGTATTTT. Translation gives CRAVGTNNNTDTQYF.